This T cell receptor (beta chain) was documented in a study of cytomegalovirus exposure and HLA in healthy donors. General study findings and limits: Cytomegalovirus status was reportedly diagnosed by the classifier with high specificity and sensitivity. Confirmation was obtained in vitro that a few CMV-associated chains are specific for CMV antigens.

The table lists this clone with a few counts. Its antigen remains unidentified. The CDR3 is made up of 15 amino acids. The germline gives CDR1 MNHEY, CDR2 SMNVEV (reference sequence). V shed 3 bases, J shed 2 bases, and the junction held 6 bases outside the gene matches. Sequencing was performed with immunoSEQ multiplex PCR; in TCRdb, only in-frame clones are kept and a portion is missing. This sample has more than 200,000 clones, with 90% found just once. Sequenced sample: PBMCs. The receptor was derived from a woman aged 25 to 39 in good health and CMV-seronegative. The genes are TRBV27 and TRBJ2-7, with TRBD2 matching over 8 bases. The CDR3 sequence: CASSFQAGAPYEQYF. The CDR3 DNA reads as TGTGCCAGCAGTTTCCAAGCGGGGGCCCCCTACGAGCAGTACTTC.